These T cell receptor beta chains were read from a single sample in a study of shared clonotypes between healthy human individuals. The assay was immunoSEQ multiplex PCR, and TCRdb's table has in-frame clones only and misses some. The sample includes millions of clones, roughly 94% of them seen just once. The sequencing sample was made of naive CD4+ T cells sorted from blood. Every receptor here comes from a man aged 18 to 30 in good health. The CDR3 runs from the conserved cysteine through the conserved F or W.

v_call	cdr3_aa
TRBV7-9	CASSLSGPFF
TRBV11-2	CASSSGTANGNTIYF
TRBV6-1	CASSKSENYGYTF
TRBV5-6	CASSLEVAGITDTQYF
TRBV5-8	CASTSSTNEKLFF
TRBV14	CASSRTSGSNEQFF
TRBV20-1	CSLGNEQFF
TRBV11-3	CASSRTGLETQYF
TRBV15	CATSRGHSNEKLFF
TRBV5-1	CASSVQTSGGQETQYF
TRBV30	CAWRGGGTEAFF